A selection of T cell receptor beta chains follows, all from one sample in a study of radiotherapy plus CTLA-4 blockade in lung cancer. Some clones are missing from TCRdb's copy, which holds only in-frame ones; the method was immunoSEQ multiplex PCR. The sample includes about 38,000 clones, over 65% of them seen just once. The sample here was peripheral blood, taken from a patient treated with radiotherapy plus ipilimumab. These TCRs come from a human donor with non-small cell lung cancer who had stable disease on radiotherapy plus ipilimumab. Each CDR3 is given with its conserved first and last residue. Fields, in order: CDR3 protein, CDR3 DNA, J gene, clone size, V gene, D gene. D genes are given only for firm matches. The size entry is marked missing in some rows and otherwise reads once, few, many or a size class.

cdr3_aa: CASSVASGTGNTIYF; cdr3_nt: TGTGCCAGCAGCGTAGCTTCAGGGACCGGAAACACCATATATTTT; j_call: TRBJ1-3; clone_size: NA; v_call: TRBV9; d_call: NA
cdr3_aa: CASSLEGGANEKLFF; cdr3_nt: TGTGCCAGCAGCTTAGAAGGGGGGGCTAATGAAAAACTGTTTTTT; j_call: TRBJ1-4; clone_size: once; v_call: TRBV7-8; d_call: NA
cdr3_aa: CAWTSDNNQPQHF; cdr3_nt: TGTGCCTGGACCTCTGACAACAATCAGCCCCAGCATTTT; j_call: TRBJ1-5; clone_size: NA; v_call: TRBV30; d_call: NA
cdr3_aa: CAISPGQGLMGNQPQHF; cdr3_nt: TGTGCCATCAGCCCGGGACAGGGGTTGATGGGCAATCAGCCCCAGCATTTT; j_call: TRBJ1-5; clone_size: NA; v_call: TRBV10-3; d_call: TRBD1
cdr3_aa: CASSLARVNEQFF; cdr3_nt: TGTGCCAGCAGCTTAGCGCGGGTTAATGAGCAGTTCTTC; j_call: TRBJ2-1; clone_size: NA; v_call: TRBV7-2; d_call: NA
cdr3_aa: CASNQGYQPQHF; cdr3_nt: TGTGCCAGCAACCAGGGTTACCAGCCCCAGCATTTT; j_call: TRBJ1-5; clone_size: NA; v_call: TRBV6-1; d_call: NA
cdr3_aa: CASSPGGSRGVNTQYF; cdr3_nt: TGTGCCAGCAGCCCCGGAGGTAGTCGAGGTGTAAATACGCAGTATTTT; j_call: TRBJ2-3; clone_size: NA; v_call: TRBV9; d_call: NA
cdr3_aa: CASSETVIRPGNTIYF; cdr3_nt: TGTGCCAGCAGTGAAACCGTCATCCGGCCTGGAAACACCATATATTTT; j_call: TRBJ1-3; clone_size: few; v_call: TRBV6-1; d_call: NA
cdr3_aa: CASSYVSRGYGYTF; cdr3_nt: TGTGCCAGCAGTTACGTCAGCCGGGGCTATGGCTACACCTTC; j_call: TRBJ1-2; clone_size: NA; v_call: TRBV6-6; d_call: NA
cdr3_aa: CASSESLAGLPGELFF; cdr3_nt: TGTGCCAGCAGTGAATCCCTAGCGGGGCTACCCGGGGAGCTGTTTTTT; j_call: TRBJ2-2; clone_size: NA; v_call: TRBV25-1; d_call: TRBD2
cdr3_aa: CASSEPGGSNTEAFF; cdr3_nt: TGTGCCAGCAGTGAACCAGGGGGATCGAACACTGAAGCTTTCTTT; j_call: TRBJ1-1; clone_size: NA; v_call: TRBV6-1; d_call: TRBD1
cdr3_aa: CASSLAASGAETQYF; cdr3_nt: TGTGCCAGCAGCTTAGCCGCTAGCGGGGCCGAGACCCAGTACTTC; j_call: TRBJ2-5; clone_size: NA; v_call: TRBV7-2; d_call: TRBD2
cdr3_aa: CASSYSAGFTQYF; cdr3_nt: TGTGCCAGCAGTTACTCAGCAGGTTTTACGCAGTATTTT; j_call: TRBJ2-3; clone_size: few; v_call: TRBV6-5; d_call: NA
cdr3_aa: CAISETGDGANVLTF; cdr3_nt: TGTGCCATCAGTGAGACAGGGGACGGGGCCAACGTCCTGACTTTC; j_call: TRBJ2-6; clone_size: medium-sized; v_call: TRBV10-3; d_call: TRBD1
cdr3_aa: CASSPPIQSPGEQYF; cdr3_nt: TGTGCCAGCTCACCTCCTATTCAGTCCCCTGGGGAGCAGTACTTC; j_call: TRBJ2-7; clone_size: NA; v_call: TRBV18; d_call: NA
cdr3_aa: CASSLFYHWAGELFF; cdr3_nt: TGCGCCAGCAGCTTGTTTTACCATTGGGCCGGGGAGCTGTTTTTT; j_call: TRBJ2-2; clone_size: few; v_call: TRBV5-1; d_call: NA
cdr3_aa: CASSLLTGMNTEAFF; cdr3_nt: TGTGCCAGCAGCTTACTGACAGGGATGAACACTGAAGCTTTCTTT; j_call: TRBJ1-1; clone_size: NA; v_call: TRBV11-2; d_call: TRBD1
cdr3_aa: CASSSTGGNTGELFF; cdr3_nt: TGTGCCAGCAGCTCGACAGGGGGCAACACCGGGGAGCTGTTTTTT; j_call: TRBJ2-2; clone_size: NA; v_call: TRBV7-6; d_call: TRBD1
cdr3_aa: CASSLIRETQYF; cdr3_nt: TGTGCCAGCAGCTTAATCCGAGAGACCCAGTACTTC; j_call: TRBJ2-5; clone_size: NA; v_call: TRBV7-9; d_call: NA
cdr3_aa: CASSQDRPGAAGYTF; cdr3_nt: TGTGCCAGCAGCCAAGATCGGCCAGGGGCGGCGGGCTACACCTTC; j_call: TRBJ1-2; clone_size: NA; v_call: TRBV14; d_call: NA
cdr3_aa: CASAPGLDTQYF; cdr3_nt: TGCGCCAGCGCCCCGGGGCTCGATACGCAGTATTTT; j_call: TRBJ2-3; clone_size: NA; v_call: TRBV5-1; d_call: NA
cdr3_aa: CASSQGLVGNQPQHF; cdr3_nt: TGCGCCAGCAGCCAAGGTTTGGTAGGGAATCAGCCCCAGCATTTT; j_call: TRBJ1-5; clone_size: NA; v_call: TRBV4-1; d_call: NA
cdr3_aa: CASSLASSGGLYEQYF; cdr3_nt: TGTGCCAGCAGCTTAGCTTCTAGCGGGGGCCTCTACGAGCAGTACTTC; j_call: TRBJ2-7; clone_size: NA; v_call: TRBV7-2; d_call: TRBD2
cdr3_aa: CASSSRNTEAFF; cdr3_nt: TGTGCCAGCAGCAGTCGGAACACTGAAGCTTTCTTT; j_call: TRBJ1-1; clone_size: NA; v_call: TRBV11-3; d_call: NA
cdr3_aa: CASTPGAAEAFF; cdr3_nt: TGTGCCAGTACCCCAGGGGCAGCTGAAGCTTTCTTT; j_call: TRBJ1-1; clone_size: NA; v_call: TRBV19; d_call: NA
cdr3_aa: CASTPGQGDYGYTF; cdr3_nt: TGTGCCAGCACCCCAGGACAGGGTGACTATGGCTACACCTTC; j_call: TRBJ1-2; clone_size: NA; v_call: TRBV11-2; d_call: TRBD1
cdr3_aa: CAWSSPALTGELFF; cdr3_nt: TGTGCCTGGAGTTCACCGGCCCTGACCGGGGAGCTGTTTTTT; j_call: TRBJ2-2; clone_size: few; v_call: TRBV30; d_call: NA
cdr3_aa: CASEQRQGDGYTF; cdr3_nt: TGTGCCAGTGAACAACGACAGGGGGATGGCTACACCTTC; j_call: TRBJ1-2; clone_size: NA; v_call: TRBV19; d_call: TRBD1
cdr3_aa: CASSLVRNNEQFF; cdr3_nt: TGTGCCAGCAGCTTAGTTCGCAATAATGAGCAGTTCTTC; j_call: TRBJ2-1; clone_size: NA; v_call: TRBV7-2; d_call: NA
cdr3_aa: CASSLRDSYTDTQYF; cdr3_nt: TGTGCCAGCAGCTTAAGGGACAGTTACACAGATACGCAGTATTTT; j_call: TRBJ2-3; clone_size: NA; v_call: TRBV11-2; d_call: TRBD1
cdr3_aa: CASSPRQGGGPLHF; cdr3_nt: TGTGCCAGCAGCCCAAGACAGGGTGGCGGACCCCTCCACTTT; j_call: TRBJ1-6; clone_size: NA; v_call: TRBV9; d_call: TRBD1
cdr3_aa: CAISEPPRTGQNEQFF; cdr3_nt: TGTGCCATCAGTGAGCCCCCTAGGACAGGGCAGAATGAGCAGTTCTTC; j_call: TRBJ2-1; clone_size: NA; v_call: TRBV10-3; d_call: TRBD1
cdr3_aa: CASSGLQGGGYTF; cdr3_nt: TGTGCCAGCAGTGGTCTTCAGGGTGGTGGCTACACCTTC; j_call: TRBJ1-2; clone_size: NA; v_call: TRBV25-1; d_call: NA
cdr3_aa: CASSPRLVSSGSIQETQYF; cdr3_nt: TGTGCCAGCAGCCCGCGGTTGGTATCTAGCGGCTCCATCCAAGAGACCCAGTACTTC; j_call: TRBJ2-5; clone_size: few; v_call: TRBV13; d_call: TRBD2
cdr3_aa: CASSLGTGGYDQPQHF; cdr3_nt: TGTGCCAGCAGCTTGGGGACAGGGGGCTATGATCAGCCCCAGCATTTT; j_call: TRBJ1-5; clone_size: NA; v_call: TRBV7-9; d_call: TRBD1
cdr3_aa: CASSFGGTSGNTIYF; cdr3_nt: TGTGCCAGCAGCTTCGGGGGCACCTCTGGAAACACCATATATTTT; j_call: TRBJ1-3; clone_size: NA; v_call: TRBV7-6; d_call: NA
cdr3_aa: CASIPGQGNYGYTF; cdr3_nt: TGTGCCAGCATTCCCGGACAGGGGAACTATGGCTACACCTTC; j_call: TRBJ1-2; clone_size: NA; v_call: TRBV6-1; d_call: TRBD1
cdr3_aa: CASSPGQGFSPLHF; cdr3_nt: TGTGCCAGCAGCCCCGGACAGGGTTTTTCACCCCTCCACTTT; j_call: TRBJ1-6; clone_size: NA; v_call: TRBV14; d_call: TRBD1
cdr3_aa: CASGHGTATGNTIYF; cdr3_nt: TGTGCCAGCGGTCACGGGACAGCCACTGGAAACACCATATATTTT; j_call: TRBJ1-3; clone_size: once; v_call: TRBV27; d_call: TRBD1
cdr3_aa: CASYSGQGYTEAFF; cdr3_nt: TGTGCCAGCTACTCGGGACAGGGTTACACTGAAGCTTTCTTT; j_call: TRBJ1-1; clone_size: NA; v_call: TRBV18; d_call: TRBD1
cdr3_aa: CASSPLSIAGGTGVRYDERYTF; cdr3_nt: TGTGCCAGCTCACCACTGAGTATCGCCGGCGGGACAGGGGTGAGGTACGATGAACGCTACACCTTC; j_call: TRBJ1-2; clone_size: NA; v_call: TRBV18; d_call: TRBD1
cdr3_aa: CASSRAQGAGNTIYF; cdr3_nt: TGTGCCAGTAGTCGGGCACAGGGAGCTGGAAACACCATATATTTT; j_call: TRBJ1-3; clone_size: NA; v_call: TRBV19; d_call: NA
cdr3_aa: CASSLGQGRSYEQYF; cdr3_nt: TGTGCCAGCAGCTTAGGGCAGGGACGGTCCTACGAGCAGTACTTC; j_call: TRBJ2-7; clone_size: NA; v_call: TRBV13; d_call: NA